One sample yielded the 5 T cell receptor beta chains listed below, sequenced in a study of blood T cell repertoires in COVID-19. Using immunoSEQ multiplex PCR, the repertoire was profiled, and TCRdb retains in-frame clones only, with some absent. The sample has 250,000 to 350,000 clones, approximately 83% seen once. The sequencing sample was made of peripheral blood. Receptor source: a woman aged 30 to 39 who had recovered from COVID-19.

Notes on this clone: Other DNA sequences in this sample translate to the same CDR3. The gene calls are TRBV5-1 and TRBJ2-3; TRBD1 matches at 12 bases. Losses at the gene ends were 4 bases for V and 3 bases for J; bases not matched to a gene: 3. The CDR3 has 15 residues. The V gene's germline CDR1 is SGHRS and CDR2 YFSETQ. CDR3 protein: CASSPGQGATDTQYF. The CDR3 bases are TGCGCCAGCAGCCCGGGACAGGGGGCGACAGATACGCAGTATTTT.

The chain links TRBV2 to TRBJ1-2, with TRBD1 matching over 8 bases. There are 14 residues in the CDR3. V lost 6 bases and J lost 2; bases outside the gene matches: 5. Germline V gene lookup returns CDR1 SNHLY and CDR2 FYNNEI. The CDR3 DNA is TGTGCCAGCAGCCTTAACAGGGGGAACTATGGCTACACCTTC. This sequence encodes CASSLNRGNYGYTF.

The V and J genes are TRBV24-1 and TRBJ2-1; 9 nucleotides align to TRBD2. The germline V gene encodes CDR1 KGHDR and CDR2 SFDVKD. J was trimmed by 3 bases and V by 4 bases; bases with no gene match: 6. This CDR3 has 16 amino acids. This CDR3 reads CATSDSSGTNYNEQFF. For the CDR3, the DNA is TGTGCCACCAGTGACTCTAGCGGGACCAACTACAATGAGCAGTTCTTC.

V is TRBV30 and J is TRBJ2-1, with D possibly TRBD2 on 6 matching bases. The length of the CDR3 is 13 residues. V was cut by 0 bases and J by 6 bases, with 9 bases left in between. Per the germline V gene, CDR1 is GTSNPN and CDR2 is SVGIG (reference sequence). The CDR3 DNA is TGTGCCTGGAGTGTGGGGACTTCCAATGAGCAGTTCTTC. Its protein is CAWSVGTSNEQFF.

This chain uses TRBV5-4 with TRBJ2-1; 10 bases map to TRBD1. The V gene's germline CDR1 is SGHNT and CDR2 YYREEE (reference sequence). The CDR3 totals 15 residues. J was trimmed by 3 bases and V by 4 bases; bases with no gene match: 4. The CDR3 protein is CASSVDRGNYNEQFF. The CDR3 DNA is TGTGCCAGCAGCGTGGACAGGGGGAACTACAATGAGCAGTTCTTC.